This record concerns one T cell receptor beta chain sequence. As handled by the study authors: Estimation of nucleated cell counts relied on the amplification of reference gene primers. Generated by immunoSEQ multiplex PCR, the TCRdb table keeps only in-frame clones and is missing some. V and J calls and clone size are as listed in that table; D and trimming were resolved from the DNA. The repertoire holds hundreds of thousands of clones, with around 86% as singletons. The source of the sample is a study of blood T cell repertoires in COVID-19. Study in general: Samples of COVID-19 (acute and convalescent) were obtained from the United States, Italy and Spain. T cells, B-cell-depleted T cells, or PBMCs provided the cDNA or gDNA that served as material.

J gave up 9 bases and V 5 bases, and 10 bases lay outside the gene matches. In germline, CDR1 is SGHTA, CDR2 FQGNSA. There are 15 residues in the CDR3. This sequence was found in a woman in her forties who had recovered from COVID-19. The chain employs TRBV7-2 and TRBJ2-4, with 10 bases lining up with TRBD2. The source material was peripheral blood. This chain's CDR3 is CASSPSRERGGIQYF. The CDR3 DNA sequence: TGTGCCAGCAGCCCGTCGAGGGAGCGGGGGGGCATTCAGTACTTC.